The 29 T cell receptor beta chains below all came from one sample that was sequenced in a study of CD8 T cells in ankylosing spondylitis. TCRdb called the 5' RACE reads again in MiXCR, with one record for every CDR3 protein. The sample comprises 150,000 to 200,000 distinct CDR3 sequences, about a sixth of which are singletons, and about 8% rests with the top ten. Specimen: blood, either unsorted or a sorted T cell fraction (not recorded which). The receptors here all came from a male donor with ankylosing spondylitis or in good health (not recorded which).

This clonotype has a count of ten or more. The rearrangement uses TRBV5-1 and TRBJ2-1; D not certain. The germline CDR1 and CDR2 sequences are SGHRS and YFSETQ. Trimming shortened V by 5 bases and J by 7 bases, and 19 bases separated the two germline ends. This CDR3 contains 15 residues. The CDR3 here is CASSNGYQEWNEQFF. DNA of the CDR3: TGCGCCAGCAGTAACGGCTACCAAGAGTGGAATGAGCAGTTCTTC.

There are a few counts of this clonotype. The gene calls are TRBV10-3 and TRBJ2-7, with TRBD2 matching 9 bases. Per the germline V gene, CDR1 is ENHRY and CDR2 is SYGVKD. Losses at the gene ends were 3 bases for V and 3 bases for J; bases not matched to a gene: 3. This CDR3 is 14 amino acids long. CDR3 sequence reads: CAISDTTSGYEQYF. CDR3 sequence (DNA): TGTGCCATCAGTGACACGACTAGCGGCTACGAGCAGTACTTC.

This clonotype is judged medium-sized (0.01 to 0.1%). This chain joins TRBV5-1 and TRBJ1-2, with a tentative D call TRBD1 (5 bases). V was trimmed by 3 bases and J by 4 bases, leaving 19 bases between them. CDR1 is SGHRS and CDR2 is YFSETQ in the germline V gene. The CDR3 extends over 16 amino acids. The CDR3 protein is CASSSPELGTAYGYTF. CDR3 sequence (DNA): TGCGCCAGCAGCTCACCTGAACTCGGGACGGCCTATGGCTACACCTTC.

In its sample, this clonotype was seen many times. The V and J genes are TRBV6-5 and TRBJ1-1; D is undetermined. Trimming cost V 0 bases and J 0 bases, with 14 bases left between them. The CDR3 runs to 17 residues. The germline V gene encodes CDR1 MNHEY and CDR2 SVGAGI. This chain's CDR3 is CASSYSIPGGLNTEAFF. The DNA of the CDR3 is TGTGCCAGCAGTTACTCGATCCCTGGAGGCCTGAACACTGAAGCTTTCTTT.

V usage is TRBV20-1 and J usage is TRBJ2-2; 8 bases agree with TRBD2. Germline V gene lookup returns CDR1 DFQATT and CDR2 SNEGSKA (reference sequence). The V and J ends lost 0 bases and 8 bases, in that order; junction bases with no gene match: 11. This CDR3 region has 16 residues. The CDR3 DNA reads TGCAGTGCTAGAGATCTCGGAGCGGGAGAACTAGGGGAGCTGTTTTTT. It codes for CSARDLGAGELGELFF.

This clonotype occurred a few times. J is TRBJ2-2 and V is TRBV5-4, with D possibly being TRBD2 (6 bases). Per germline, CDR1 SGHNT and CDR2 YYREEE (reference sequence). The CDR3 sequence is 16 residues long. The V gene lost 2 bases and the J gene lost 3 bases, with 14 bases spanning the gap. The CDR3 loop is CASSFRSGADTGELFF. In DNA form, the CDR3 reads TGTGCCAGCAGCTTCCGGTCGGGAGCGGACACCGGGGAGCTGTTTTTT.

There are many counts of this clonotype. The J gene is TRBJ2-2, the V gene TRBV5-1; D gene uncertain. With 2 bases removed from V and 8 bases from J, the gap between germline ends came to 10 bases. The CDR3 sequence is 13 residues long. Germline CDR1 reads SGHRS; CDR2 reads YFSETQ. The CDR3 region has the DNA TGCGCCAGCAGCTTCAAGGTTGGAGGGGAGCTGTTTTTT. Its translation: CASSFKVGGELFF.

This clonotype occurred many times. The CDR3 nucleotides are TGTGCCAGCAGTTTTAGCGGGAGGGATAGCGAGCAGTACTTC. It encodes CASSFSGRDSEQYF. The chain combines TRBV6-5 with TRBJ2-7; 11 nucleotides line up with TRBD2. Trimming at V came to 4 bases and at J to 6 bases, leaving 5 bases not matched to a gene. Germline V CDR1 and CDR2: MNHEY, SVGAGI. The CDR3 runs 14 residues.

Here the CDR3 DNA reads TGCGCCAGCAGAAGATTAGGGGGAGATGAAAAACTGTTTTTT. Its translation: CASRRLGGDEKLFF. This chain joins TRBV10-2 and TRBJ1-4; D possibly corresponds to TRBD1 (6 bases). Trimming took 6 bases from V and 6 from J, leaving 14 bases between them. The CDR3 is 14 amino acids. CDR1 is WSHSY, CDR2 SAAADI, per germline.

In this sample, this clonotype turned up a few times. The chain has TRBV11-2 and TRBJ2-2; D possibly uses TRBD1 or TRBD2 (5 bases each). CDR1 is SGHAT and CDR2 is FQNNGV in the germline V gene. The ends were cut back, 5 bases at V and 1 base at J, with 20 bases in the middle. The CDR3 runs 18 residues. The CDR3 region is CASSAGAGSAGNTGELFF. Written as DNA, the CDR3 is TGTGCCAGCAGCGCCGGGGCAGGCTCCGCGGGGAACACCGGGGAGCTGTTTTTT. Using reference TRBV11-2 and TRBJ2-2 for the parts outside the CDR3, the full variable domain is EAGVAQSPRYKIIEKRQSVAFWCNPISGHATLYWYQQILGQGPKLLIQFQNNGVVDDSQLPKDRFSAERLKGVDSTLKIQPAKLEDSAVYLCASSAGAGSAGNTGELFFGEGSRLTVL.

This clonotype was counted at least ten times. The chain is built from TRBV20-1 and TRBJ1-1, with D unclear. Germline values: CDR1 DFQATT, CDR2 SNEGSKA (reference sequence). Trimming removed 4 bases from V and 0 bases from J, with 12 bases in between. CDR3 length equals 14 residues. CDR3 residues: CSAMKDGVNTEAFF. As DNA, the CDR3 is TGCAGTGCTATGAAGGACGGAGTGAACACTGAAGCTTTCTTT.

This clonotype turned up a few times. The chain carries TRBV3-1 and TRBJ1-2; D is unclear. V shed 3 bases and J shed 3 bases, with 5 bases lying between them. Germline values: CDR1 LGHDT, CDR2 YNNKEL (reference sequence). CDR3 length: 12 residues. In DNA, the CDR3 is TGTGCCAGCAGCCAGGGAGACTATGGCTACACCTTC. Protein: CASSQGDYGYTF.

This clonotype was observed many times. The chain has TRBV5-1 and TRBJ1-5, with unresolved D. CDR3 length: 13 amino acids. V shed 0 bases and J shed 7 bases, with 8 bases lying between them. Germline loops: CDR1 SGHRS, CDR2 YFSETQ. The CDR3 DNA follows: TGCGCCAGCAGCTTGGGGCCCCAGCAGCCCCAGCATTTT. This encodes CASSLGPQQPQHF.

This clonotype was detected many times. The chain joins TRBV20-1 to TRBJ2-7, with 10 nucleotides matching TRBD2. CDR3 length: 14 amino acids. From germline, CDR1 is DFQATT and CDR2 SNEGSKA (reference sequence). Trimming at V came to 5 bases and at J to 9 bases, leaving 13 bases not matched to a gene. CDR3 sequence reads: CSAPTSGNIGRQYF. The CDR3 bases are TGCAGTGCTCCAACTAGCGGGAATATTGGTAGGCAGTACTTC.

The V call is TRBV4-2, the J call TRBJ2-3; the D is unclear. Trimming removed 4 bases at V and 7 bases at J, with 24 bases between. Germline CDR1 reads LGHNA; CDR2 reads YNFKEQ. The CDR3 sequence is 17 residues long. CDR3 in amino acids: CASSLGSIGLISYTQYF. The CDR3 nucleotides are TGTGCCAGCAGCCTCGGATCGATAGGGCTGATTTCATATACGCAGTATTTT.

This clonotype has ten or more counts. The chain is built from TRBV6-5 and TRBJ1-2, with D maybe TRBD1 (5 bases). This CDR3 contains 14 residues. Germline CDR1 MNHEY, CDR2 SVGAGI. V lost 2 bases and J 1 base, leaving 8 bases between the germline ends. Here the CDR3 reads CASSYGGINYGYTF. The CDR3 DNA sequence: TGTGCCAGCAGTTACGGGGGGATTAACTATGGCTACACCTTC.

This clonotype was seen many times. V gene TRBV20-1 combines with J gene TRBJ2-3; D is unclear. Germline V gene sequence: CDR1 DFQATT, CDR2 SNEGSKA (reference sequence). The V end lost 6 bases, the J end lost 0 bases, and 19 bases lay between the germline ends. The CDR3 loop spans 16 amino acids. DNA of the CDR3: TGCAGTGCCCAGAACCGGAGACCAACTAGCACAGATACGCAGTATTTT. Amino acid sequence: CSAQNRRPTSTDTQYF.

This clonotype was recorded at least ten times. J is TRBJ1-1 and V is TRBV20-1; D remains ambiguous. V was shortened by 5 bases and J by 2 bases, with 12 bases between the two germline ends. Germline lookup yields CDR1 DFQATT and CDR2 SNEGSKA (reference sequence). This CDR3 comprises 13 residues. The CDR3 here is CSAGGLLNTEAFF. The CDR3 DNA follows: TGCAGTGCTGGTGGGCTCTTAAACACTGAAGCTTTCTTT.

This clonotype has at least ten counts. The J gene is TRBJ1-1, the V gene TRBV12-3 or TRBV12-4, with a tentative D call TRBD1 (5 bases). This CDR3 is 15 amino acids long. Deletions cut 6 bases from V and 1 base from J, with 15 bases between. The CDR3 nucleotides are TGTGCCAGCAGCCCGCTTGGGCAGGGGAACACTGAAGCTTTCTTT. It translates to CASSPLGQGNTEAFF.

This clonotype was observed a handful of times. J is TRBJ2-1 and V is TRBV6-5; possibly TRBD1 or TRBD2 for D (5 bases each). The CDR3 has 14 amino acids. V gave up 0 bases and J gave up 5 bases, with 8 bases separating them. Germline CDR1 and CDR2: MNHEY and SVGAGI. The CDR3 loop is CASSYSWGNNEQFF. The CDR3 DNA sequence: TGTGCCAGCAGTTACTCGTGGGGGAACAATGAGCAGTTCTTC.

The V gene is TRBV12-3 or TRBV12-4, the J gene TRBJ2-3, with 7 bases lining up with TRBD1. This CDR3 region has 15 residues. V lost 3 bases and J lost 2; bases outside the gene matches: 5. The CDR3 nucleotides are TGTGCCAGCAGTTTTGGGACAGAGAACACAGATACGCAGTATTTT. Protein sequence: CASSFGTENTDTQYF.

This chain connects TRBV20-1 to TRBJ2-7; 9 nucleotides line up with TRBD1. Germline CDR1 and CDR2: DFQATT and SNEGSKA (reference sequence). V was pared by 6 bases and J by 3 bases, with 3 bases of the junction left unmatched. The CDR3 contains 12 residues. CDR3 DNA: TGCAGTGCCCGGACAGGGGACTACGAGCAGTACTTC. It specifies CSARTGDYEQYF.

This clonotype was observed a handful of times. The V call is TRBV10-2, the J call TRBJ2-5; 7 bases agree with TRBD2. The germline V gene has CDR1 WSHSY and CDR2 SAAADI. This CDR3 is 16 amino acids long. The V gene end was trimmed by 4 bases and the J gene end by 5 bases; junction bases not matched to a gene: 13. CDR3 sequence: CASSGWVERELETQYF. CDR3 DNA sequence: TGCGCCAGCAGTGGGTGGGTCGAGCGGGAATTGGAGACCCAGTACTTC.

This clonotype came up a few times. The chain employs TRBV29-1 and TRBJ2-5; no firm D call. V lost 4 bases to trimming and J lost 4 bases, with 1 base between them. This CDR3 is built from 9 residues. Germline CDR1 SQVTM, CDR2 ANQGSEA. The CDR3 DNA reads TGCAGCGTTGGAGAGACCCAGTACTTC. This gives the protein CSVGETQYF.

The CDR3 here is CASSTVGLGIPYEQYF. The CDR3, as DNA: TGCGCCAGCAGCACGGTAGGGTTAGGAATCCCCTACGAGCAGTACTTC. The chain joins TRBV5-1 to TRBJ2-7; D is unresolved. This CDR3 region has 16 residues. V gave up 4 bases and J gave up 2 bases, with 19 bases separating them. Germline CDR1 and CDR2: SGHRS and YFSETQ. The variable domain in full, with the rest retrieved from reference TRBV5-1 and TRBJ2-7, is KAGVTQTPRYLIKTRGQQVTLSCSPISGHRSVSWYQQTPGQGLQFLFEYFSETQRNKGNFPGRFSGRQFSNSRSEMNVSTLELGDSALYLCASSTVGLGIPYEQYFGPGTRLTVT.

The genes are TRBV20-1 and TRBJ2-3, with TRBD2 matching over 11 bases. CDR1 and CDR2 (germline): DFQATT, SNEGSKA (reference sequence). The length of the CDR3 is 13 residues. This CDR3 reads CRAGLADPDTQYF. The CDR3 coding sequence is TGCAGAGCGGGACTAGCGGATCCAGATACGCAGTATTTT.

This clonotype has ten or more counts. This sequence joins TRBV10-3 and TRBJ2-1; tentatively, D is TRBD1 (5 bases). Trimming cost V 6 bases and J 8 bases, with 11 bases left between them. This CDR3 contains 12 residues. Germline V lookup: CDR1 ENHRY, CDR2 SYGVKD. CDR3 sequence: CAIRTQGDEQFF. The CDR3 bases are TGTGCCATCAGAACTCAGGGTGATGAGCAGTTCTTC.

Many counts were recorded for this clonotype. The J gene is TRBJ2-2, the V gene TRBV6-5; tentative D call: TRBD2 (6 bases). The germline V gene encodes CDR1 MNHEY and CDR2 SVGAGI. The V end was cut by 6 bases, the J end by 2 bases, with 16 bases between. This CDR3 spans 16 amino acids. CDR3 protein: CASRSYLGGNTGELFF. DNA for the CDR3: TGTGCCAGCAGAAGTTACCTCGGGGGAAACACCGGGGAGCTGTTTTTT.

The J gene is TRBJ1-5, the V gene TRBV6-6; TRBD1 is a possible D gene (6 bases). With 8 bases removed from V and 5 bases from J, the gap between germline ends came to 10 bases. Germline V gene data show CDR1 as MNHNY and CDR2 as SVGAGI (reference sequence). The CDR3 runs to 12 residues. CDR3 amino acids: CASGTPDQPQHF. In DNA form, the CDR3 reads TGTGCCAGCGGGACACCGGATCAGCCCCAGCATTTT.